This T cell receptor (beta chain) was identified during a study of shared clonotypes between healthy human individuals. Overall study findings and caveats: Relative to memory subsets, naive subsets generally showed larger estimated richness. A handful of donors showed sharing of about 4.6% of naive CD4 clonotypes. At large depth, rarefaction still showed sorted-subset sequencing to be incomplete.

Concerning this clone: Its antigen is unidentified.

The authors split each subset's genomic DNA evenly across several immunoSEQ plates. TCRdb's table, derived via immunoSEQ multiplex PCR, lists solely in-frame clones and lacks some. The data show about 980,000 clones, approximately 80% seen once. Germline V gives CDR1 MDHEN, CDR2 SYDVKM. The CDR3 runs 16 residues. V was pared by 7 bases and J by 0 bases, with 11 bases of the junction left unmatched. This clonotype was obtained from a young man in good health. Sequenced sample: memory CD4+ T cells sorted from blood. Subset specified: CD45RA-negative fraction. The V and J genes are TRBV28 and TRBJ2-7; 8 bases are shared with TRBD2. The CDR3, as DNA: TGTGCCAGCACCAAAGGGGCGGGGGGCCCCTCCTACGAGCAGTACTTC. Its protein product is CASTKGAGGPSYEQYF.